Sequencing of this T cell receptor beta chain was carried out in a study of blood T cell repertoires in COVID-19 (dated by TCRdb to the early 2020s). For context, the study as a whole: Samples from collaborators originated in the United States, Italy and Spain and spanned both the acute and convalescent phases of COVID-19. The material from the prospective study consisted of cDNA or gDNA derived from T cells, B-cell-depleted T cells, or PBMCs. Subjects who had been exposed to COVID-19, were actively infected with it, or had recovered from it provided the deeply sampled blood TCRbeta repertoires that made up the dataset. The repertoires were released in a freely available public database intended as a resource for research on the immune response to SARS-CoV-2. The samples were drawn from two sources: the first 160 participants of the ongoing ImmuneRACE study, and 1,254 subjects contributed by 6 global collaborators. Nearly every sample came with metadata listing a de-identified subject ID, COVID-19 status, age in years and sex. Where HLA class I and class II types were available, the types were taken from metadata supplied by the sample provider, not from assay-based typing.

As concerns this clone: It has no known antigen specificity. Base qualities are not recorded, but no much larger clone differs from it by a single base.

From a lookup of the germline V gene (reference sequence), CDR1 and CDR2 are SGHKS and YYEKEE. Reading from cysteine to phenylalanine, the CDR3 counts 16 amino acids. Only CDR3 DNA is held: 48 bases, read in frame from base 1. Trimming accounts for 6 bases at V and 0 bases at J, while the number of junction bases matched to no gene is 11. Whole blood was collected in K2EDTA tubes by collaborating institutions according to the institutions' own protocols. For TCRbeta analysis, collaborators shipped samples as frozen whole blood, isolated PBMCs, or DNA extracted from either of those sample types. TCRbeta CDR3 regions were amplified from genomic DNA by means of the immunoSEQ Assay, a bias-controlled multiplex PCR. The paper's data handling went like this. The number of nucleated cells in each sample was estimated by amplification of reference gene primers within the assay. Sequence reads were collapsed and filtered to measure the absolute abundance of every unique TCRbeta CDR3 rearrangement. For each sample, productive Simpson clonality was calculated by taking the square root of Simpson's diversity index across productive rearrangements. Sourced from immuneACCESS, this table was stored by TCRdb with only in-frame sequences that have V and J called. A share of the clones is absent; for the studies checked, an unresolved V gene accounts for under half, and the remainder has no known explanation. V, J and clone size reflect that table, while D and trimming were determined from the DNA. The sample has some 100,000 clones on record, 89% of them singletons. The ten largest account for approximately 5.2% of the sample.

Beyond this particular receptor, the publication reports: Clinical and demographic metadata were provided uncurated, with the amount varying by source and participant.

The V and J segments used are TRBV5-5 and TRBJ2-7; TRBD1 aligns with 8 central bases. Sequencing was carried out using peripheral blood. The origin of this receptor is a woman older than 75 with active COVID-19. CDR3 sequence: CASTKLQGATSYEQYF. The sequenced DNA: TGTGCCAGCACCAAGCTCCAGGGGGCTACCTCCTACGAGCAGTACTTC.